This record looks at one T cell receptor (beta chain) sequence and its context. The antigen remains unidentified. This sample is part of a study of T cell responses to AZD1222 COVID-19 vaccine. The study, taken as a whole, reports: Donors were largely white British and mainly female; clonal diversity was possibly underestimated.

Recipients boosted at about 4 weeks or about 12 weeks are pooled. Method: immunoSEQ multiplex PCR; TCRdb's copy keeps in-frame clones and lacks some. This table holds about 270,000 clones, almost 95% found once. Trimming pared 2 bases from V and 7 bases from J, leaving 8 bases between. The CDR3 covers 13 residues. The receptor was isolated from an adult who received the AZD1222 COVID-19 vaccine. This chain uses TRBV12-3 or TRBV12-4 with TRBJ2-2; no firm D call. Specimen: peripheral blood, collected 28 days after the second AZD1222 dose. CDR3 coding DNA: TGTGCCAGCAGTTTATCGCATGGCGGGGAGCTGTTTTTT. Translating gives CASSLSHGGELFF.